The following is a T cell receptor beta chain sequence with its context. V dropped 4 bases and J dropped 5; count of bases not matched to a gene: 8. This CDR3 contains 16 residues. Germline CDR1 and CDR2: SGHRS and YFSETQ. Only cases whose brain tissue showed the highest T cell transcript signatures were sequenced. This entry is derived from a study of brain T cells in children with intractable seizures. This table comes from immunoSEQ multiplex PCR, and its TCRdb copy is limited to in-frame clones, with some not included. The table lists 50,000 to 80,000 clones, 90% to 97% of them singletons. The sequencing here drew on peripheral blood, taken at surgery. This clonotype was sampled from a boy in the first two years of life with focal cortical dysplasia and intractable seizures. V is TRBV5-1 and J is TRBJ2-3, with TRBD1 identical over 12 bases. The CDR3 bases are TGCGCCAGCAGCCGACCCGGGACAGGGGGCTTAGATACGCAGTATTTT. Translation gives CASSRPGTGGLDTQYF.